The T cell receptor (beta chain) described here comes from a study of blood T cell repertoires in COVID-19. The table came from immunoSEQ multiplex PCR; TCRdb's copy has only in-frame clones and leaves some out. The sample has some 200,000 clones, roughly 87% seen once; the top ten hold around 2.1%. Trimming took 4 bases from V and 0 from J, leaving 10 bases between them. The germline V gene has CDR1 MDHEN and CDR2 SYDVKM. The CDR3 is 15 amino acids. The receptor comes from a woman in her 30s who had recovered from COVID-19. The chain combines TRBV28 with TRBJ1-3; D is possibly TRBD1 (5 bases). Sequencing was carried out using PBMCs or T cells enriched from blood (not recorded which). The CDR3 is CASSSAGLSGNTIYF. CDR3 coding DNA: TGTGCCAGCAGTTCAGCGGGGCTCTCTGGAAACACCATATATTTT. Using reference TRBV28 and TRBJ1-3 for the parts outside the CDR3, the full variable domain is DVKVTQSSRYLVKRTGEKVFLECVQDMDHENMFWYRQDPGLGLRLIYFSYDVKMKEKGDIPEGYSVSREKKERFSLILESASTNQTSMYLCASSSAGLSGNTIYFGEGSWLTVV.